This TCR beta chain was identified in a study of T cell repertoires in cytomegalovirus infection. Turning to the study itself: Public TCR beta signatures indicated both CMV infection and matching HLA type.

One entry per CDR3 protein results from TCRdb running MiXCR on the reads. The sample has under 150,000 distinct CDR3 sequences, roughly 9% seen once. The CDR3 covers 15 residues. The germline gives CDR1 MNHNY, CDR2 SVGAGI (reference sequence). The V gene lost 2 bases and the J gene lost 1 base, with 11 bases spanning the gap. At least ten counts were recorded for this clonotype. Its antigen is undetermined. Broader study findings: CMV-specific TCR beta clonotypes restricted by HLA-C were the ones dominating the ex vivo response. Summed frequency of public TCR beta families distinguished CMV carriers with the relevant HLA.

The sample comprised PBMCs. The genes are TRBV6-6 and TRBJ1-2; no definite D call. The TCR originated in a human donor in good health (CMV status not recorded). Some clones in this sample may be carry-over from other donors' samples. Written as DNA, the CDR3 is TGTGCCAGCAGTTACCCTCCCGGGGTTAACTATGGCTACACCTTC. Translated: CASSYPPGVNYGYTF.